This T cell receptor (beta chain) emerged from a study of neurological immune-mediated disorders. The V end lost 7 bases, the J end lost 2 bases, and 10 bases lay between the germline ends. Germline V gene data show CDR1 as SEHNR and CDR2 as FQNEAQ (reference sequence). This CDR3 contains 13 residues. This clonotype appeared many times. The antigen is not known. Whole-study findings and limits: The level of TCR clonal expansion was highest in patients with HTLV-1-associated myelopathy and lowest in multiple sclerosis, where it fell below the level seen in healthy controls. A possible signature was seen in one related-CDR3 cluster, into which phylogenetic grouping placed the repertoires of 18 of 34 multiple sclerosis patients. None of the CDR3 amino acid sequences found in expanded clones was shared across subjects. This suggests that the TCR-beta repertoires were private in all groups.

The cDNA was synthesized by 5'RACE incorporating 10-nucleotide random UMIs. Via MiXCR, TCRdb re-called the 5' RACE reads, giving one row per CDR3 protein. The sample holds approximately 20,000 distinct CDR3 sequences, about 18% seen once. The receptor was derived from a woman between 18 and 29 years old with multiple sclerosis. The specimen sequenced was CD8+ T cells from blood. This sequence joins TRBV7-9 and TRBJ2-3, with a tentative D call TRBD2 (6 bases). This CDR3 reads CASKGGNTDTQYF. For the CDR3, the DNA is TGTGCCAGCAAGGGCGGGAACACAGATACGCAGTATTTT.